This T cell receptor beta chain was recorded in a study of T-cell memory formation after mild COVID-19. This clonotype was seen only a few times. It was 5'RACE with constant-segment primers that produced the TCR alpha and TCR beta cDNA libraries, which carried sample barcodes and UMIs. TCRdb reprocessed the 5' RACE reads with MiXCR, giving one entry per CDR3 protein. The table has 300,000 to 350,000 distinct CDR3 sequences, approximately 13% seen once. With V trimmed by 5 bases and J by 0 bases, 5 bases remained unmatched. The CDR3 totals 16 residues. The germline V gene has CDR1 SGHRS and CDR2 YFSETQ.

The sample comprised PBMCs or a T cell subset sorted from them (not recorded which). This chain joins TRBV5-1 and TRBJ2-3; 11 positions agree with TRBD2. The clonotype comes from a man between 18 and 29 years old who had mild COVID-19 (a few samples of this study predate the infection). Cell type and time point are not known. This CDR3 reads CASSGLAGGSTDTQYF. The CDR3 DNA reads as TGCGCCAGCAGTGGGCTAGCGGGGGGTAGCACAGATACGCAGTATTTT.